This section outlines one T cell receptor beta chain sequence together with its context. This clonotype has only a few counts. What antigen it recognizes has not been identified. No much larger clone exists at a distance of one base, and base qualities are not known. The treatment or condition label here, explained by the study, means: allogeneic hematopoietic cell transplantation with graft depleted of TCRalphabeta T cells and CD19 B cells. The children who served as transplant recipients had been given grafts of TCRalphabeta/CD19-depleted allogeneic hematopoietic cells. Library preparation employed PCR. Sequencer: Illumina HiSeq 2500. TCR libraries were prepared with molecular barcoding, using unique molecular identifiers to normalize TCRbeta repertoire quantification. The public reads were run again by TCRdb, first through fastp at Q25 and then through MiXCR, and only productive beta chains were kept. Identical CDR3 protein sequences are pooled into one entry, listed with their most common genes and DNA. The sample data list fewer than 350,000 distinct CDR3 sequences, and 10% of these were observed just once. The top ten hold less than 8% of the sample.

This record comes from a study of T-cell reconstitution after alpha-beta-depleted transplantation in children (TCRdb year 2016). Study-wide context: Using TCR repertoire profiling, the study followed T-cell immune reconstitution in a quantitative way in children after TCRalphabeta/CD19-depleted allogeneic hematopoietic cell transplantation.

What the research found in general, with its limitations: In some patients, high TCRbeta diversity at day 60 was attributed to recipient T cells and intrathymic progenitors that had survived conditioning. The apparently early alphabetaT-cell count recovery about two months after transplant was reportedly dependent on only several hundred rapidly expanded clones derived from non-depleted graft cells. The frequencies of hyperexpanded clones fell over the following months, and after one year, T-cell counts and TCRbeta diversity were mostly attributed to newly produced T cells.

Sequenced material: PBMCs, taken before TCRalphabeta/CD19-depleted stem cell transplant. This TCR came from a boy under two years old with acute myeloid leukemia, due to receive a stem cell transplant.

The CDR3 amino acid sequence is: CASSIDQGYEQYF. DNA sequence: TGTGCCAGCAGCATAGACCAGGGCTACGAGCAGTACTTC. This receptor chain uses TRBV7-2 and TRBJ2-7, with TRBD1 tentatively as D gene (5 bases match). According to the germline V gene, CDR1 reads SGHTA and CDR2 reads FQGNSA. Including the terminal cysteine and phenylalanine, the CDR3 comprises 13 residues. This entry keeps only the CDR3 DNA: 39 bases, framed from base 1. V is reduced by 5 bases and J by 3 bases, leaving a spacing of 11 bases between them.